One sample yielded the 29 T cell receptor beta chains listed below, sequenced in a study of T cell changes during pregnancy in multiple sclerosis. TCRdb keeps only in-frame clones here, not all; method: immunoSEQ multiplex PCR. The table records 55,000 to 70,000 clones, approximately 89% of them present only once. Source: peripheral blood, taken after pregnancy. The receptor source for this set is a female donor with multiple sclerosis, enrolled in a pregnancy study.

V gene TRBV5-8 combines with J gene TRBJ2-7, with a possible D match to TRBD1 (6 bases). V was clipped by 4 bases and J by 4 bases, with 12 bases between them. This CDR3 comprises 13 residues. Germline V gene sequence: CDR1 SGHTS, CDR2 YDEGEE. The CDR3: CASSALDSYEQYF. In nucleotides, the CDR3 is TGTGCCAGCAGCGCCCTGGACAGTTACGAGCAGTACTTC.

The genes are TRBV5-1 and TRBJ1-4; D is ambiguous. Germline lookup yields CDR1 SGHRS and CDR2 YFSETQ. V gave up 0 bases and J gave up 5 bases, with 14 bases separating them. The CDR3 has 16 amino acids. CDR3 DNA sequence: TGCGCCAGCAGCTTGGTATCGCCAAGCCTGAATGAAAAACTGTTTTTT. This translates into CASSLVSPSLNEKLFF.

The genes are TRBV29-1 and TRBJ2-7; maybe TRBD2 (5 bases). Germline lookup yields CDR1 SQVTM and CDR2 ANQGSEA. This CDR3 has 10 residues. The ends were cut back, 5 bases at V and 4 bases at J, with 6 bases in the middle. CDR3 nucleotide sequence: TGCAGCGTTCGGGAATACGAGCAGTACTTC. It encodes CSVREYEQYF.

This clone was seen just once. The CDR3 DNA sequence: TGTGCCAGCAGCGCCGGGACAAACTATGGCTACACCTTC. This encodes CASSAGTNYGYTF. The rearrangement joins TRBV9 to TRBJ1-2, with a tentative D call TRBD1 (6 bases). From germline, CDR1 is SGDLS and CDR2 YYNGEE. The germline V and J ends were trimmed by 3 bases and 2 bases, with 8 bases remaining between them. CDR3 length: 13 residues.

In this sample, this clone turned up a few times. V gene TRBV7-3 combines with J gene TRBJ2-1, with TRBD2 identical over 9 bases. Trimming removed 8 bases from V and 5 bases from J; junction bases left unmatched: 7. This CDR3 is built from 14 residues. Germline values: CDR1 SGHTA, CDR2 FQGTGA. This chain's CDR3 is CASEGSGGNNEQFF. CDR3 sequence (DNA): TGTGCCAGCGAGGGGAGCGGGGGGAACAATGAGCAGTTCTTC.

This clone was detected only once. V and J are TRBV5-1 and TRBJ2-7, with TRBD1 matching 10 bases. Germline CDR1 and CDR2: SGHRS and YFSETQ. The CDR3 sequence is 15 residues long. The J segment lost 4 bases and the V segment lost 3 bases, leaving 7 bases of the junction unmatched. This CDR3 is CASSWAGTGVYEQYF. As DNA, the CDR3 is TGCGCCAGCAGCTGGGCCGGGACAGGGGTATACGAGCAGTACTTC.

The V gene is TRBV18, the J gene TRBJ1-2, with D maybe TRBD1 (6 bases). The V gene's germline CDR1 is KGHSH and CDR2 LQKENI. This CDR3 comprises 13 residues. Trimming left V 4 bases short and J 0 bases short, with 6 bases between. The CDR3 reads CASSQGANYGYTF. CDR3 sequence (DNA): TGTGCCAGCTCACAGGGGGCTAACTATGGCTACACCTTC.

This chain connects TRBV28 to TRBJ2-7, with 7 bases lining up with TRBD2. V shed 6 bases and J 3 bases; nucleotides not matched to a gene: 11. CDR1 MDHEN and CDR2 SYDVKM come from the germline V gene. The CDR3 contains 15 residues. This CDR3 is CASSLPGGGYYEQYF. For the CDR3, the DNA is TGTGCCAGCAGCCTCCCGGGGGGAGGGTACTACGAGCAGTACTTC. Using reference TRBV28 and TRBJ2-7 for the parts outside the CDR3, the full variable domain is DVKVTQSSRYLVKRTGEKVFLECVQDMDHENMFWYRQDPGLGLRLIYFSYDVKMKEKGDIPEGYSVSREKKERFSLILESASTNQTSMYLCASSLPGGGYYEQYFGPGTRLTVT.

V gene TRBV7-2 combines with J gene TRBJ2-5, with 9 bases identical to TRBD2. The trim removed 5 bases at V and 5 bases at J, leaving 3 bases unmatched. The CDR3 sequence is 13 residues long. The V gene's germline CDR1 is SGHTA and CDR2 FQGNSA. This CDR3 is CASSKGLAETQYF. In DNA form, the CDR3 reads TGTGCCAGCAGCAAAGGACTAGCGGAGACCCAGTACTTC. Filled out from reference TRBV7-2 and TRBJ2-5, the complete variable domain reads GAGVSQSPSNKVTEKGKDVELRCDPISGHTALYWYRQSLGQGLEFLIYFQGNSAPDKSGLPSDRFSAERTGGSVSTLTIQRTQQEDSAVYLCASSKGLAETQYFGPGTRLLVL.

This sequence joins TRBV2 and TRBJ2-2; D possibly corresponds to TRBD1 (6 bases). CDR3 length: 16 residues. Per the germline V gene, CDR1 is SNHLY and CDR2 is FYNNEI. The V end lost 9 bases, the J end lost 1 base, and 18 bases lay between the germline ends. CDR3 in DNA: TGTGCCAGTGGTGGGCAGGGGTATAGGAACACCGGGGAGCTGTTTTTT. Its protein is CASGGQGYRNTGELFF.

This chain uses TRBV9 with TRBJ2-1; 8 positions match TRBD2. From germline, CDR1 is SGDLS and CDR2 YYNGEE. The CDR3 is 15 amino acids. V dropped 3 bases and J dropped 1; count of bases not matched to a gene: 3. CDR3: CASSAGGYSYNEQFF. CDR3 DNA: TGTGCCAGCAGCGCGGGGGGGTATTCCTACAATGAGCAGTTCTTC.

This chain connects TRBV10-3 to TRBJ2-3; 7 bases agree with TRBD1. Germline CDR1 is ENHRY and CDR2 is SYGVKD. There are 14 residues in the CDR3. J was trimmed by 4 bases and V by 8 bases; bases with no gene match: 9. The chain's CDR3 is CAIRPYRGADTQYF. In DNA form, the CDR3 reads TGTGCCATCCGACCCTACAGGGGCGCAGATACGCAGTATTTT.

The J gene is TRBJ2-5, the V gene TRBV4-3; the match to TRBD1 covers 7 bases. Germline loops: CDR1 LGHNA, CDR2 YSLEER. Trimming cost V 4 bases and J 3 bases; bases outside gene matches: 8. This CDR3 is 15 amino acids long. The chain's CDR3 is CASSRLTGKEETQYF. Written as DNA, the CDR3 is TGCGCCAGCAGCCGACTGACAGGGAAAGAAGAGACCCAGTACTTC.

V gene TRBV28 combines with J gene TRBJ1-6, with 8 bases identical to TRBD1. CDR1 and CDR2 from the germline V gene are MDHEN and SYDVKM. The junction had 3 bases not matched to a gene; V was cut back by 6 bases and J by 5 bases. The CDR3 covers 14 residues. CDR3 in amino acids: CASRTDRDNSPLHF. DNA for the CDR3: TGTGCCAGCAGAACGGACAGGGATAATTCACCCCTCCACTTT.

The CDR3 bases are TGTGCCACCACTCGTGACAGGGGGTACGAGCAGTACTTC. This sequence encodes CATTRDRGYEQYF. This rearrangement joins TRBV15 to TRBJ2-7; 9 bases match TRBD1. The CDR3 covers 13 residues. J lost 4 bases, V lost 7 bases, and 5 bases had no gene match. CDR1 is LNHNV, CDR2 YYDKDF, per germline (reference sequence).

The chain combines TRBV11-2 with TRBJ2-5; TRBD1 aligns across 7 bases. In germline, CDR1 is SGHAT, CDR2 FQNNGV. V gave up 4 bases and J gave up 3 bases; unmatched junction bases: 2. This CDR3 region has 13 residues. DNA of the CDR3: TGTGCCAGCAGCTATACAGGGGAAGAGACCCAGTACTTC. Its protein is CASSYTGEETQYF.

The V and J genes are TRBV5-4 and TRBJ2-1; 13 nucleotides line up with TRBD2. V was clipped by 2 bases and J by 8 bases; unmatched bases: 10. Germline CDR1 SGHNT, CDR2 YYREEE (reference sequence). This CDR3 is built from 17 residues. This CDR3 reads CASSLLTSGGVWDEQFF. The CDR3, as DNA: TGTGCCAGCAGCTTACTTACTAGCGGGGGGGTCTGGGATGAGCAGTTCTTC.

The V gene is TRBV25-1, the J gene TRBJ2-6; no firm D call. Germline assignment: CDR1 MGHDK and CDR2 SYGVNS. V was cut by 4 bases and J by 0 bases, with 7 bases left in between. The CDR3 contains 15 residues. CDR3 nucleotides: TGTGCCAGCAGTGGCGAGAACTCTGGGGCCAACGTCCTGACTTTC. It translates to CASSGENSGANVLTF.

The rearrangement uses TRBV9 and TRBJ1-2; 11 bases agree with TRBD1. The CDR3 runs 20 residues. The V and J ends lost 4 bases and 3 bases, in that order; junction bases with no gene match: 20. Germline V gene data show CDR1 as SGDLS and CDR2 as YYNGEE. The CDR3 region is CASSTYSLIGQGALDYGYTF. DNA for the CDR3: TGTGCCAGCAGCACCTATTCCCTTATTGGACAGGGGGCATTGGACTATGGCTACACCTTC.

V is TRBV5-4 and J is TRBJ1-1; 8 bases fit TRBD1. Per the germline V gene, CDR1 is SGHNT and CDR2 is YYREEE (reference sequence). The CDR3 is made up of 14 amino acids. The V segment lost 6 bases and the J segment 6 bases; nucleotides outside the gene matches: 10. CDR3 nucleotides: TGTGCCAGCACCCGGGCGGACAGGGTAGCTGAAGCTTTCTTT. Amino acids: CASTRADRVAEAFF.

The V call is TRBV10-3, the J call TRBJ1-1; maybe TRBD1 (5 bases). Trimming stripped 7 bases from V and 0 bases from J, with 9 bases between. This CDR3 is built from 13 residues. Germline V gives CDR1 ENHRY, CDR2 SYGVKD. In nucleotides, the CDR3 is TGTGCCATCAATGCAGGGTTGAACACTGAAGCTTTCTTT. It translates to CAINAGLNTEAFF.

This chain joins TRBV5-5 and TRBJ1-3; maybe TRBD1 (6 bases). The CDR3 consists of 15 residues. V was clipped by 4 bases and J by 1 base, with 12 bases between them. Germline CDR1 is SGHKS and CDR2 is YYEKEE (reference sequence). CDR3 nucleotide sequence: TGTGCCAGCAGCCGACCTACAGGGTCTGGAAACACCATATATTTT. It yields the protein CASSRPTGSGNTIYF.

The V and J genes are TRBV4-2 and TRBJ1-4, with D unresolved. Germline V gene sequence: CDR1 LGHNA, CDR2 YNFKEQ. V lost 0 bases and J 10 bases, leaving 3 bases between the germline ends. The CDR3 is made up of 11 amino acids. The CDR3 DNA reads TGTGCCAGCAGCCAAGAACTAAAACTGTTTTTT. Its protein product is CASSQELKLFF.

This chain links TRBV6-5 with TRBJ2-3, with 7 bases matching TRBD2. V shed 2 bases, J shed 0 bases, and the junction held 5 bases outside the gene matches. This CDR3 has 16 amino acids. CDR1 is MNHEY, CDR2 SVGAGI, per germline. The CDR3 spells CASSYGLAVSTDTQYF. In DNA, the CDR3 is TGTGCCAGCAGTTACGGGCTAGCGGTTAGCACAGATACGCAGTATTTT.

The V and J genes are TRBV30 and TRBJ1-1, with D hard to call. CDR1 is GTSNPN and CDR2 is SVGIG in the germline V gene (reference sequence). Trimming took off 4 bases at V and 0 bases at J, with 15 bases between the two ends. This CDR3 spans 15 amino acids. CDR3 protein: CAWTQDHGLNTEAFF. The CDR3 DNA follows: TGTGCCTGGACCCAAGATCACGGTCTGAACACTGAAGCTTTCTTT.

This clone was detected once. This chain connects TRBV18 to TRBJ2-2; D is uncertain. The V end lost 1 base, the J end lost 5 bases, and 14 bases lay between the germline ends. The CDR3 is made up of 16 amino acids. Germline values: CDR1 KGHSH, CDR2 LQKENI. DNA for the CDR3: TGTGCCAGCTCACCACGAGGCGGTTATGGGACCGGGGAGCTGTTTTTT. Its translation: CASSPRGGYGTGELFF.

The J gene is TRBJ1-3, the V gene TRBV9; D perhaps matches TRBD1 (5 bases). Trimming stripped 4 bases from V and 2 bases from J, with 13 bases between. Germline V lookup: CDR1 SGDLS, CDR2 YYNGEE. The CDR3 length is 15 residues. CDR3 sequence reads: CASSPDLGAGNTIYF. Here the CDR3 DNA reads TGTGCCAGCAGCCCTGACTTAGGGGCTGGAAACACCATATATTTT.

The chain combines TRBV28 with TRBJ1-4; no firm D call. The ends were cut back, 6 bases at V and 4 bases at J, with 15 bases in the middle. This CDR3 spans 15 amino acids. Germline CDR1 is MDHEN and CDR2 is SYDVKM. CDR3 in DNA: TGTGCCAGCAGCCCTAACAGAGAGGGTAATGAAAAACTGTTTTTT. Protein: CASSPNREGNEKLFF.

The chain couples TRBV7-6 to TRBJ2-1, with a tentative D call TRBD1 (5 bases). Trimming left V 5 bases short and J 6 bases short, with 23 bases between. The germline CDR1 and CDR2 sequences are SGHVS and FNYEAQ. The CDR3 has 17 residues. The CDR3 loop is CASSPYRPGFPVNEQFF. The CDR3 region has the DNA TGTGCCAGCAGCCCATACCGACCAGGGTTCCCCGTCAATGAGCAGTTCTTC.